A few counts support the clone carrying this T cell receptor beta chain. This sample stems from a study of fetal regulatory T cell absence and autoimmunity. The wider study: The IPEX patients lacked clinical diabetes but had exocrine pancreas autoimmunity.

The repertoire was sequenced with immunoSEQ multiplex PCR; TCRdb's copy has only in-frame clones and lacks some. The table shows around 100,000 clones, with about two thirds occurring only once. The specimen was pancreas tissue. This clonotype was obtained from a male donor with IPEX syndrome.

DNA for the CDR3: TGTGCCAGCAGCCCGGGACAGGGTGGGAACATTCAGTACTTC. Translated, it gives CASSPGQGGNIQYF. The V call is TRBV7-9, the J call TRBJ2-4, with 9 bases that match TRBD1. V lost 5 bases and J lost 7; bases outside the gene matches: 6. The germline V gene encodes CDR1 SEHNR and CDR2 FQNEAQ (reference sequence). This CDR3 is 14 amino acids long.